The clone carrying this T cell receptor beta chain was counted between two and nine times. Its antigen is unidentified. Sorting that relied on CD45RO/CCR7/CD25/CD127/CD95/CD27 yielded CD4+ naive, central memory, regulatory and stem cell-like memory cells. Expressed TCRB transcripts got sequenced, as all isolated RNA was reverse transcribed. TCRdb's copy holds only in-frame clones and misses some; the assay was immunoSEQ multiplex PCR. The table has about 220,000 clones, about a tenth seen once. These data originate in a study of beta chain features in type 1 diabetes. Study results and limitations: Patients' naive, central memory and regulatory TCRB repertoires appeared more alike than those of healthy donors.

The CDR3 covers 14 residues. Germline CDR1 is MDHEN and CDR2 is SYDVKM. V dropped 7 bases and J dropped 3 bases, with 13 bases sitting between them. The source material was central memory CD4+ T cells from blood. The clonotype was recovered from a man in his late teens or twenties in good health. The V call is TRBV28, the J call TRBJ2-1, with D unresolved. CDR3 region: CASKNDLYYNEQFF. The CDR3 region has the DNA TGTGCCAGCAAAAACGACCTGTACTACAATGAGCAGTTCTTC.